These 26 T cell receptor beta chains came from one sample sequenced in a study of blood T cell repertoires in COVID-19. Data came from immunoSEQ multiplex PCR; TCRdb stores just in-frame clones and leaves some out. The table shows about 100,000 clones, with 80% to 90% occurring only once. The sequenced sample was peripheral blood. Source of these receptors: a human donor in a cohort sampled during active COVID-19.

This chain connects TRBV6-6 to TRBJ1-5; no firm D call. Germline loops: CDR1 MNHNY, CDR2 SVGAGI (reference sequence). The CDR3 consists of 16 residues. The V end was cut by 5 bases, the J end by 0 bases, with 14 bases between. CDR3 loop: CASSPSLTYSNQPQHF. The CDR3 DNA reads TGTGCCAGCAGTCCCTCCCTAACCTATAGCAATCAGCCCCAGCATTTT.

The V call is TRBV29-1, the J call TRBJ1-2; 8 nucleotides line up with TRBD1. J was trimmed by 9 bases and V by 3 bases; bases with no gene match: 3. CDR1 is SQVTM and CDR2 is ANQGSEA in the germline V gene. The length of the CDR3 is 11 residues. The CDR3 DNA is TGCAGCGTTGAGGACAGGGAAAGCTACACCTTC. Protein sequence: CSVEDRESYTF.

The chain has TRBV6-5 and TRBJ2-1, with D possibly being TRBD2 (6 bases). Trimming took off 0 bases at V and 3 bases at J, with 12 bases between the two ends. The germline gives CDR1 MNHEY, CDR2 SVGAGI. The CDR3 loop spans 16 amino acids. Here the CDR3 reads CASSYSSPGGYNEQFF. Written as DNA, the CDR3 is TGTGCCAGCAGTTACTCTTCCCCCGGGGGCTACAATGAGCAGTTCTTC.

This chain links TRBV4-1 with TRBJ1-4, with D perhaps matching TRBD1 (5 bases). The CDR3 has 16 residues. V lost 0 bases and J 8 bases, leaving 16 bases between the germline ends. Germline values: CDR1 MGHRA, CDR2 YSYEKL. For the CDR3, the DNA is TGCGCCAGCAGCCAAGATCCACGGGGAGGGGTGGAAAAACTGTTTTTT. As protein: CASSQDPRGGVEKLFF.

The rearrangement uses TRBV5-1 and TRBJ1-5, with D maybe TRBD1 (6 bases). Per germline, CDR1 SGHRS and CDR2 YFSETQ. The CDR3 contains 17 residues. The V and J ends lost 0 bases and 5 bases respectively, with 18 bases between them. CDR3 sequence reads: CASSLEGGSYGDQPQHF. CDR3 nucleotide sequence: TGCGCCAGCAGCTTGGAAGGGGGTAGCTATGGGGATCAGCCCCAGCATTTT.

The V gene is TRBV10-1, the J gene TRBJ2-1; TRBD2 might be the D (6 bases). CDR1 is WNHNN and CDR2 is SYGVQD in the germline V gene (reference sequence). With 6 bases removed from V and 6 bases from J, the gap between germline ends came to 27 bases. The CDR3 length is 18 residues. CDR3: CASRFTGPRERVCNEQFF. DNA for the CDR3: TGCGCCAGCAGATTTACTGGACCCCGGGAGAGGGTCTGCAATGAGCAGTTCTTC.

The chain combines TRBV9 with TRBJ1-2; weak D call: TRBD1 (6 bases). This CDR3 has 14 residues. Germline CDR1 and CDR2: SGDLS and YYNGEE. Trimming shortened V by 0 bases and J by 6 bases, and 12 bases separated the two germline ends. CDR3 loop: CASSVVGAVNGYTF. CDR3 bases: TGTGCCAGCAGCGTAGTGGGGGCCGTTAATGGCTACACCTTC.

This chain uses TRBV7-2 with TRBJ1-1, with D perhaps matching TRBD1 (5 bases). V lost 4 bases to trimming and J lost 3 bases, with 9 bases between them. The CDR3 consists of 13 residues. CDR1 and CDR2 (germline): SGHTA, FQGNSA. The CDR3 protein is CASSSRRDTEAFF. The CDR3 nucleotides read TGTGCCAGCAGCTCCCGCAGGGACACTGAAGCTTTCTTT.

A few counts support this clone. This sequence joins TRBV18 and TRBJ1-2; perhaps TRBD1 as D (6 bases). With 0 bases removed from V and 2 bases from J, the gap between germline ends came to 10 bases. This CDR3 is built from 15 residues. Looked up from germline, CDR1 is KGHSH and CDR2 is LQKENI. In DNA form, the CDR3 reads TGTGCCAGCTCACCACCGGTTCAGGGGAACTATGGCTACACCTTC. Translation gives CASSPPVQGNYGYTF.

The chain combines TRBV11-2 with TRBJ1-1; maybe TRBD1 (6 bases). The CDR3 has 15 residues. Deletions cut 5 bases from V and 0 bases from J, with 13 bases between. CDR1 SGHAT and CDR2 FQNNGV come from the germline V gene. For the CDR3, the DNA is TGTGCCAGCAGCGGGCGGACAGATATGAACACTGAAGCTTTCTTT. Its translation is CASSGRTDMNTEAFF.

The CDR3 DNA reads TGTGCCAGTAGTATAGGTGCAGGGAATAGGGATCAGCCCCAGCATTTT. Encoded protein: CASSIGAGNRDQPQHF. V usage is TRBV19 and J usage is TRBJ1-5; D may be TRBD1 (5 bases). The CDR3 runs to 16 residues. Deletions cut 1 base from V and 5 bases from J, with 15 bases between. Germline loops: CDR1 LNHDA, CDR2 SQIVND (reference sequence).

This sequence joins TRBV5-1 and TRBJ2-3; 8 bases map to TRBD1. CDR1 SGHRS and CDR2 YFSETQ come from the germline V gene. The CDR3 spans 11 residues. The J segment lost 12 bases and the V segment lost 4 bases, leaving 4 bases of the junction unmatched. The DNA of the CDR3 is TGCGCCAGCAGCGGACAGGGACAACAGTATTTT. Translated: CASSGQGQQYF.

V usage is TRBV28 and J usage is TRBJ2-1, with D maybe TRBD2 (6 bases). The CDR3 contains 14 residues. Trimming removed 6 bases at V and 5 bases at J, with 14 bases between. Germline CDR1 is MDHEN and CDR2 is SYDVKM. The chain's CDR3 is CASRPGLKDNEQFF. In nucleotides, the CDR3 is TGTGCCAGCAGGCCGGGACTCAAAGACAATGAGCAGTTCTTC.

This clone occurred a few times. The genes are TRBV11-2 and TRBJ2-7, with 12 positions matching TRBD2. Per the germline V gene, CDR1 is SGHAT and CDR2 is FQNNGV. Trimming cost V 4 bases and J 1 base; bases outside gene matches: 2. The CDR3 contains 15 residues. This CDR3 is CASSSGTSGSYEQYF. The CDR3 bases are TGTGCCAGCAGCTCCGGGACTAGCGGGTCCTACGAGCAGTACTTC. The complete variable domain, with remaining parts taken from reference TRBV11-2 and TRBJ2-7, reads EAGVAQSPRYKIIEKRQSVAFWCNPISGHATLYWYQQILGQGPKLLIQFQNNGVVDDSQLPKDRFSAERLKGVDSTLKIQPAKLEDSAVYLCASSSGTSGSYEQYFGPGTRLTVT.

The V gene is TRBV19, the J gene TRBJ2-1, with TRBD1 matching over 11 bases. V dropped 3 bases and J dropped 7; count of bases not matched to a gene: 2. CDR3 length equals 14 residues. Germline V gives CDR1 LNHDA, CDR2 SQIVND (reference sequence). The chain's CDR3 is CASSMGDRGNEQFF. CDR3 nucleotides: TGTGCCAGTAGTATGGGGGACAGGGGGAATGAGCAGTTCTTC.

The chain recombines TRBV14 with TRBJ2-2; the match to TRBD1 covers 7 bases. This CDR3 spans 14 amino acids. CDR1 and CDR2 (germline): SGHDN, FVKESK. The J segment lost 6 bases and the V segment lost 4 bases, leaving 5 bases of the junction unmatched. In DNA form, the CDR3 reads TGTGCCAGCAGCCGCGACAGGGTACCCGGGGAGCTGTTTTTT. This encodes CASSRDRVPGELFF.

CDR3 region: CAIRAGTGSNEQYF. CDR3 nucleotides: TGTGCCATCAGAGCCGGGACAGGGTCCAACGAGCAGTACTTC. The chain uses TRBV10-3 and TRBJ2-7, with TRBD1 matching over 9 bases. The germline V gene encodes CDR1 ENHRY and CDR2 SYGVKD. The CDR3 is 14 residues long. The trim removed 6 bases at V and 5 bases at J, leaving 8 bases unmatched.

V and J are TRBV29-1 and TRBJ2-3; the match to TRBD1 covers 8 bases. The CDR3 covers 13 residues. J gave up 2 bases and V 5 bases, and 3 bases lay outside the gene matches. Germline CDR1 SQVTM, CDR2 ANQGSEA. The CDR3 loop is CSVPGQDTDTQYF. DNA of the CDR3: TGCAGCGTTCCGGGACAGGACACAGATACGCAGTATTTT.

This clone was found a few times. This chain joins TRBV6-5 and TRBJ1-5; D uncertain. CDR1 MNHEY and CDR2 SVGAGI come from the germline V gene. Trimming cost V 7 bases and J 5 bases, with 18 bases left between them. The CDR3 is made up of 15 amino acids. CDR3 region: CASTPEVGYHQPQHF. Here the CDR3 DNA reads TGTGCCAGCACCCCAGAGGTAGGCTATCATCAGCCCCAGCATTTT.

The genes are TRBV7-9 and TRBJ2-7; 8 bases fit TRBD1. After removal of 5 bases from V and 2 bases from J, the junction contained 11 bases not matched to a gene. This CDR3 region has 16 residues. The V gene's germline CDR1 is SEHNR and CDR2 FQNEAQ (reference sequence). The CDR3 protein is CASSARSGQDTYEQYF. In DNA, the CDR3 is TGTGCCAGCAGCGCCCGGTCGGGACAGGATACCTACGAGCAGTACTTC.

CDR3 DNA: TGTGCCAGCAGTTACTCCGGGAAGTACACTGAAGCTTTCTTT. Translated, it gives CASSYSGKYTEAFF. The V gene is TRBV6-2 or TRBV6-3, the J gene TRBJ1-1; D gene ambiguous. Germline-derived CDR1 and CDR2 are MNHEY and SVGEGT. With 0 bases removed from V and 3 bases from J, the gap between germline ends came to 8 bases. This CDR3 spans 14 amino acids.

V usage is TRBV24-1 and J usage is TRBJ2-7, with 8 positions matching TRBD1. The CDR3 length is 12 residues. Trimming took 5 bases from V and 6 from J; bases not matched to a gene: 2. Germline V gene lookup returns CDR1 KGHDR and CDR2 SFDVKD. The CDR3, as DNA: TGTGCCACCAGTGCCAGGGGGCGCGAGCAGTACTTC. Protein: CATSARGREQYF.

This clone has a handful of counts. The rearrangement links TRBV6-5 to TRBJ1-5; D remains unclear. The ends were cut back, 7 bases at V and 5 bases at J, with 12 bases in the middle. CDR1 and CDR2 from the germline V gene are MNHEY and SVGAGI. The CDR3 consists of 13 residues. The CDR3 loop is CASKKDYYQPQHF. Here the CDR3 DNA reads TGTGCCAGCAAGAAGGACTACTATCAGCCCCAGCATTTT.

The CDR3 sequence: CASSLVGTGVGYTF. The CDR3 DNA is TGTGCCAGCAGCTTAGTAGGGACAGGGGTTGGCTACACCTTC. The chain uses TRBV7-6 and TRBJ1-2, with 10 nucleotides matching TRBD1. Trimming at V came to 1 base and at J to 7 bases, leaving 3 bases not matched to a gene. This CDR3 is 14 amino acids long. Germline V gene sequence: CDR1 SGHVS, CDR2 FNYEAQ. The complete variable domain, with remaining parts taken from reference TRBV7-6 and TRBJ1-2, reads GAGVSQSPRYKVTKRGQDVALRCDPISGHVSLYWYRQALGQGPEFLTYFNYEAQQDKSGLPNDRFSAERPEGSISTLTIQRTEQRDSAMYRCASSLVGTGVGYTFGSGTRLTVV.

The chain couples TRBV27 to TRBJ2-1, with 9 bases that match TRBD2. Germline trimming cut 10 bases from V and 5 bases from J; bases unmatched to any gene: 12. The germline V gene has CDR1 MNHEY and CDR2 SMNVEV (reference sequence). The CDR3 contains 15 residues. The CDR3 is CATNLLGGRDNEQFF. Written as DNA, the CDR3 is TGTGCCACCAACCTCCTTGGCGGGAGGGACAATGAGCAGTTCTTC.

This chain uses TRBV11-2 with TRBJ1-1; D gene uncertain. The germline V gene has CDR1 SGHAT and CDR2 FQNNGV. The CDR3 runs 15 residues. Trimming shortened V by 5 bases and J by 2 bases, and 15 bases separated the two germline ends. DNA for the CDR3: TGTGCCAGCAGCAAACCGGGAGGGAGAAACACTGAAGCTTTCTTT. This translates into CASSKPGGRNTEAFF. The variable domain in full, completed from reference TRBV11-2 and TRBJ1-1, reads EAGVAQSPRYKIIEKRQSVAFWCNPISGHATLYWYQQILGQGPKLLIQFQNNGVVDDSQLPKDRFSAERLKGVDSTLKIQPAKLEDSAVYLCASSKPGGRNTEAFFGQGTRLTVV.